These 10 T cell receptor beta chains were all obtained from the same sample, sequenced in a study of cytomegalovirus exposure and HLA in healthy donors. The study ran its PCR with 60 Vbeta and 13 Jbeta primers. The protocol was immunoSEQ multiplex PCR, while the TCRdb copy is restricted to in-frame clones and leaves out a portion. Among over 200,000 clones listed, over 70% were seen once. Sequencing was performed on PBMCs. The receptors come from a woman aged 60-75 years in good health and CMV-seropositive.

The chain uses TRBV9 and TRBJ2-5; 10 bases match TRBD2. The V and J ends lost 3 bases and 5 bases, in that order; junction bases with no gene match: 7. The CDR3 consists of 15 residues. Per germline, CDR1 SGDLS and CDR2 YYNGEE. The CDR3 sequence: CASSASGTSVETQYF. In nucleotides, the CDR3 is TGTGCCAGCAGCGCGTCCGGGACTAGCGTCGAGACCCAGTACTTC. Complete variable domain (other parts from reference TRBV9 and TRBJ2-5): DSGVTQTPKHLITATGQRVTLRCSPRSGDLSVYWYQQSLDQGLQFLIQYYNGEERAKGNILERFSAQQFPDLHSELNLSSLELGDSALYFCASSASGTSVETQYFGPGTRLLVL.

The chain joins TRBV19 to TRBJ1-5, with TRBD1 identical over 7 bases. The CDR3 runs 13 residues. CDR1 and CDR2 (germline): LNHDA, SQIVND (reference sequence). V was clipped by 3 bases and J by 5 bases; unmatched bases: 1. The DNA of the CDR3 is TGTGCCAGTAGTATTCAGGGGGATCAGCCCCAGCATTTT. Amino acids: CASSIQGDQPQHF.

The chain employs TRBV7-2 and TRBJ2-2; the D is unclear. Germline loops: CDR1 SGHTA, CDR2 FQGNSA. The CDR3 has 14 amino acids. With 1 base removed from V and 4 bases from J, the gap between germline ends came to 7 bases. CDR3 protein: CASSLERVTGELFF. CDR3 nucleotides: TGTGCCAGCAGCTTAGAACGGGTCACCGGGGAGCTGTTTTTT. Combining the CDR3 with reference TRBV7-2 and TRBJ2-2 gives the whole variable domain GAGVSQSPSNKVTEKGKDVELRCDPISGHTALYWYRQSLGQGLEFLIYFQGNSAPDKSGLPSDRFSAERTGGSVSTLTIQRTQQEDSAVYLCASSLERVTGELFFGEGSRLTVL.

The chain carries TRBV15 and TRBJ1-6; TRBD1 matches 7 bases. This CDR3 has 15 residues. Germline assignment: CDR1 LNHNV and CDR2 YYDKDF (reference sequence). V shed 5 bases, J shed 12 bases, and the junction held 13 bases outside the gene matches. CDR3 DNA sequence: TGTGCCACCAGCGGCCCACAGGGGCACGGGGGACCCCTCCACTTT. Its protein is CATSGPQGHGGPLHF.

J is TRBJ2-5 and V is TRBV6-6; 8 bases map to TRBD2. The CDR3 is 14 amino acids. After removal of 4 bases from V and 1 base from J, the junction contained 2 bases not matched to a gene. The germline CDR1 and CDR2 sequences are MNHNY and SVGAGI (reference sequence). CDR3 protein: CASSLGLAQETQYF. The DNA of the CDR3 is TGTGCCAGCAGTTTAGGACTAGCCCAAGAGACCCAGTACTTC.

The rearrangement joins TRBV9 to TRBJ2-1; 11 nucleotides align to TRBD2. The CDR3 has 17 amino acids. Germline V CDR1 and CDR2: SGDLS, YYNGEE. The V segment lost 4 bases and the J segment 8 bases; nucleotides outside the gene matches: 14. Here the CDR3 DNA reads TGTGCCAGCAGCTCTCGCCTTAGCGGGAGGGCCACGGATGAGCAGTTCTTC. This translates into CASSSRLSGRATDEQFF.

The gene calls are TRBV20-1 and TRBJ2-7, with 7 bases that match TRBD1. CDR3 length: 11 residues. Germline CDR1 reads DFQATT; CDR2 reads SNEGSKA (reference sequence). Trimming cost V 3 bases and J 6 bases; bases outside gene matches: 2. The CDR3 protein is CSARAGGEQYF. The CDR3 DNA reads as TGCAGTGCTAGGGCAGGGGGCGAGCAGTACTTC.

The chain couples TRBV19 to TRBJ2-7; 8 bases map to TRBD2. This CDR3 is built from 15 residues. Germline V lookup: CDR1 LNHDA, CDR2 SQIVND (reference sequence). The trim removed 3 bases at V and 2 bases at J, leaving 6 bases unmatched. The CDR3 coding sequence is TGTGCCAGTAGTATGATTACTAGCGGAACCTACGAGCAGTACTTC. The encoded protein is CASSMITSGTYEQYF.

The chain carries TRBV5-1 and TRBJ2-4, with 8 bases matching TRBD2. The V gene's germline CDR1 is SGHRS and CDR2 YFSETQ. V was clipped by 4 bases and J by 3 bases; unmatched bases: 6. The CDR3 is made up of 15 amino acids. The CDR3, as DNA: TGCGCCAGCAGCCCGCGGGGGGCCGGCAAAAACATTCAGTACTTC. Its translation: CASSPRGAGKNIQYF. The variable domain in full, completed from reference TRBV5-1 and TRBJ2-4, reads KAGVTQTPRYLIKTRGQQVTLSCSPISGHRSVSWYQQTPGQGLQFLFEYFSETQRNKGNFPGRFSGRQFSNSRSEMNVSTLELGDSALYLCASSPRGAGKNIQYFGAGTRLSVL.

As regards this clone: The junction departs from germline at one end; a sequencing error may be responsible. The chain uses TRBV6-5 and TRBJ1-5, with D hard to call. The CDR3 consists of 13 residues. The germline gives CDR1 MNHEY, CDR2 SVGAGI. The CDR3 coding sequence is TGTGCCAGCAGGCCGGGAGGCAATCGGCCCCAGCATTTT. Translating gives CASRPGGNRPQHF.